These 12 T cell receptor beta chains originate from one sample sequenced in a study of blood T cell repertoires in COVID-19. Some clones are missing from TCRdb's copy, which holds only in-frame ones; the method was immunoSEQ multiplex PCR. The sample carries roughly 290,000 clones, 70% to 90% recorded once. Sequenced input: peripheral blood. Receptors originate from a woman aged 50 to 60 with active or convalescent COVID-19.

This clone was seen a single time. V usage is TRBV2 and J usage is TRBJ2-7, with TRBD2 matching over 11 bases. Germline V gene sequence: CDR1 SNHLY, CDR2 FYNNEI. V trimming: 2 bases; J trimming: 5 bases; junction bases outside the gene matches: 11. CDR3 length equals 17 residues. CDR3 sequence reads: CASSESGLAGGLHEQYF. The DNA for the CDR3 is TGTGCCAGCAGTGAATCTGGCCTAGCGGGAGGTTTACACGAGCAGTACTTC.

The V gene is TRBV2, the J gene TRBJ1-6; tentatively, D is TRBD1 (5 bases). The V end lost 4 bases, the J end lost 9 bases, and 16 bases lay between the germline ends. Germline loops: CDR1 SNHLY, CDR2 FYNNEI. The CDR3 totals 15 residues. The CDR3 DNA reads TGTGCCAGCAGTGTCCAGGCAGGGTCGATTTCACCCCTCCACTTT. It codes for CASSVQAGSISPLHF.

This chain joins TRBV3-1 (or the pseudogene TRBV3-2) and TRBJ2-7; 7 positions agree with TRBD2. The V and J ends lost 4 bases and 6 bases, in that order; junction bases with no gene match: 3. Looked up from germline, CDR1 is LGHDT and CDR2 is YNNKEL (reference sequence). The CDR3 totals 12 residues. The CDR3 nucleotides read TGTGCCAGCAGCCCCTCTAGCGGCGAGCAGTACTTC. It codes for CASSPSSGEQYF.

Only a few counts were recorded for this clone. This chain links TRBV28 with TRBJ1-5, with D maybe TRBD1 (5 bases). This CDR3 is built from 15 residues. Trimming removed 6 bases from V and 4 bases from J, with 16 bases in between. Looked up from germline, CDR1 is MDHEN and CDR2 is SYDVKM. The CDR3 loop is CASRGSGPGNQPQHF. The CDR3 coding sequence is TGTGCCAGCAGGGGGTCAGGGCCAGGAAATCAGCCCCAGCATTTT.

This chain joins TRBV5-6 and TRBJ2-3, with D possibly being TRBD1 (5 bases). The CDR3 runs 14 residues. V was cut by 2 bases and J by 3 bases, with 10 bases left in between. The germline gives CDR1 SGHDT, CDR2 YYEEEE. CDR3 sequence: CASSFQGGTDTQYF. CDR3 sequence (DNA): TGTGCCAGCAGCTTCCAGGGTGGGACAGATACGCAGTATTTT.

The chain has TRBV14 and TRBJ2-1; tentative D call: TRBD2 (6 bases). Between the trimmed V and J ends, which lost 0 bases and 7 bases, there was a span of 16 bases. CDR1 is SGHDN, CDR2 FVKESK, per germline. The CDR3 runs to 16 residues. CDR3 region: CASSQESPGVFNEQFF. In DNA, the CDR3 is TGTGCCAGCAGCCAAGAATCCCCGGGAGTGTTTAATGAGCAGTTCTTC.

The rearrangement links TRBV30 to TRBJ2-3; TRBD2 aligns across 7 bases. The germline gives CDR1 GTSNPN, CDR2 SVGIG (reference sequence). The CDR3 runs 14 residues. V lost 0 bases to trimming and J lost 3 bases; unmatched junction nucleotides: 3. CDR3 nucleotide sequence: TGTGCCTGGAGTGTTCTAGCGGAGACAGATACGCAGTATTTT. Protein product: CAWSVLAETDTQYF.

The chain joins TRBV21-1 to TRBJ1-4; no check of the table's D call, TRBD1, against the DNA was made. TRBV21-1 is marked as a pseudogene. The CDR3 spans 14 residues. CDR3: CASSWNRGGGKLFF. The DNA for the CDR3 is TGTGCCAGCAGCTGGAACAGGGGAGGAGGAAAACTGTTTTTT.

CDR3 DNA sequence: TGCAGCGTTGCCCATAGCGGGAGGGACAATGAGCAGTTCTTC. Translated, it gives CSVAHSGRDNEQFF. V usage is TRBV29-1 and J usage is TRBJ2-1; 11 nucleotides line up with TRBD2. The CDR3 contains 14 residues. With V trimmed by 4 bases and J by 5 bases, 4 bases remained unmatched. Germline V gene lookup returns CDR1 SQVTM and CDR2 ANQGSEA.

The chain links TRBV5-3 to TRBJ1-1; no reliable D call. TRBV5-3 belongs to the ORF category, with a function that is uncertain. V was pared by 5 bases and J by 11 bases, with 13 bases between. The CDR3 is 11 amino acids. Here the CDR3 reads CARSPRAEAFF. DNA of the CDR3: TGTGCCAGAAGTCCACGCGCGGAGGCTTTCTTT.

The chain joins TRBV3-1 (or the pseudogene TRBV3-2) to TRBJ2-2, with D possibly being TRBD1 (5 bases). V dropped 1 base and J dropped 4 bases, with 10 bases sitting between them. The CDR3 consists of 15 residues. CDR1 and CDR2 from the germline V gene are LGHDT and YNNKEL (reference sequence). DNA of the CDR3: TGTGCCAGCAGCCAAGGAAGGGGCGGCACCGGGGAGCTGTTTTTT. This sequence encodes CASSQGRGGTGELFF.

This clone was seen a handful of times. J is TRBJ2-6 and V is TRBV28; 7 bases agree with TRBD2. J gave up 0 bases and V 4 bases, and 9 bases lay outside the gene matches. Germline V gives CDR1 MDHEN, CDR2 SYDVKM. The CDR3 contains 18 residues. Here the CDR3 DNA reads TGTGCCAGCAGTTCCCTCCGGGACTACGCCTCTGGGGCCAACGTCCTGACTTTC. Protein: CASSSLRDYASGANVLTF.